Below, 14 T cell receptor beta chains from the same sample are listed, as sequenced in a study of vaccination effects on CD4 cells after COVID-19. CD4+ T cells specific for antigen were expanded with viral peptide pools by the ViraFEST assay before sequencing. The culture ran for nine to eleven days, and then CD4+ T cells were isolated. A positive SARS-CoV-2 PCR test fell between March and December 2020. The protocol was immunoSEQ multiplex PCR, while the TCRdb copy is restricted to in-frame clones and leaves out a portion. The data contain about 24,000 clones, around 69% of them seen just once; the ten biggest clones take up approximately 15%. These receptors' targets are unknown. This sample comprised CD4+ T cells from PBMCs cultured with SARS-CoV-2 spike peptides, obtained before COVID-19 vaccination. These receptors were obtained from a human donor who had a prior SARS-CoV-2 infection.

The V and J genes are TRBV5-1 and TRBJ2-3; D is unresolved. Germline V CDR1 and CDR2: SGHRS, YFSETQ. CDR3 length: 15 amino acids. V dropped 0 bases and J dropped 4 bases, with 12 bases sitting between them. As DNA, the CDR3 is TGCGCCAGCAGCTTGGATTATATGCACGCAGATACGCAGTATTTT. Translation: CASSLDYMHADTQYF.

The V call is TRBV10-1, the J call TRBJ2-7; D uncertain. Trimming cost V 8 bases and J 1 base, with 15 bases left between them. Germline V gene lookup returns CDR1 WNHNN and CDR2 SYGVQD (reference sequence). This CDR3 comprises 14 residues. Here the CDR3 reads CASPLPTRSYEQYF. CDR3 bases: TGCGCCAGCCCGCTCCCGACCCGATCCTACGAGCAGTACTTC.

This chain uses TRBV5-6 with TRBJ1-4; D uncertain. CDR1 is SGHDT, CDR2 YYEEEE, per germline. The CDR3 covers 14 residues. With 4 bases removed from V and 7 bases from J, the gap between germline ends came to 14 bases. CDR3 region: CASSQGNLGEKLFF. CDR3 bases: TGTGCCAGCAGCCAAGGGAATTTGGGTGAAAAACTGTTTTTT.

In its sample, this clone was seen a few times. The chain couples TRBV2 to TRBJ2-5; TRBD1 or TRBD2 may be the D gene (6 bases each). This CDR3 contains 14 residues. Germline V gene lookup returns CDR1 SNHLY and CDR2 FYNNEI. V gave up 5 bases and J gave up 5 bases, with 15 bases separating them. CDR3 DNA sequence: TGTGCCAGCAGTACAGTCACGGGGGCGGAGACCCAGTACTTC. Protein: CASSTVTGAETQYF. Combining the CDR3 with reference TRBV2 and TRBJ2-5 gives the whole variable domain EPEVTQTPSHQVTQMGQEVILRCVPISNHLYFYWYRQILGQKVEFLVSFYNNEISEKSEIFDDQFSVERPDGSNFTLKIRSTKLEDSAMYFCASSTVTGAETQYFGPGTRLLVL.

By sample share, this clone is medium-sized (0.01 to 0.1%). The genes are TRBV11-2 and TRBJ2-3; perhaps D is TRBD1 or TRBD2 (6 bases each). CDR3 size: 18 residues. Germline-derived CDR1 and CDR2 are SGHAT and FQNNGV. Between the trimmed V and J ends, which lost 0 bases and 2 bases, there was a span of 18 bases. The CDR3 DNA reads TGTGCCAGCAGCTTAGAGGGCAGGGGAGGTTGGGACACAGATACGCAGTATTTT. This codes for CASSLEGRGGWDTDTQYF.

The chain is built from TRBV5-1 and TRBJ1-2; D may be TRBD1 (5 bases). Trimming took off 0 bases at V and 2 bases at J, with 8 bases between the two ends. Looked up from germline, CDR1 is SGHRS and CDR2 is YFSETQ. The length of the CDR3 is 14 residues. The CDR3 spells CASSLVQGNYGYTF. The CDR3 DNA reads as TGCGCCAGCAGCTTGGTCCAGGGAAACTATGGCTACACCTTC.

This clone has more than one count but fewer than ten. The chain's CDR3 is CASSLGGRQGNTEAFF. The CDR3 DNA sequence: TGTGCCAGCAGCTTAGGAGGACGACAGGGCAACACTGAAGCTTTCTTT. The chain recombines TRBV7-2 with TRBJ1-1; 7 bases are a match to TRBD1. From germline, CDR1 is SGHTA and CDR2 FQGNSA. The CDR3 extends over 16 amino acids. After removal of 1 base from V and 2 bases from J, the junction contained 7 bases not matched to a gene. Based on the CDR3 plus reference TRBV7-2 and TRBJ1-1, the full variable domain is GAGVSQSPSNKVTEKGKDVELRCDPISGHTALYWYRQSLGQGLEFLIYFQGNSAPDKSGLPSDRFSAERTGGSVSTLTIQRTQQEDSAVYLCASSLGGRQGNTEAFFGQGTRLTVV.

The chain has TRBV4-1 and TRBJ2-1; D unclear. Per the germline V gene, CDR1 is MGHRA and CDR2 is YSYEKL. V was clipped by 4 bases and J by 15 bases, with 19 bases between them. The length of the CDR3 is 13 residues. CDR3 DNA sequence: TGCGCCAGCAGCCTCTCTGAGGCGGATAGCAGGTTCTTC. It specifies CASSLSEADSRFF.

The chain joins TRBV4-1 to TRBJ2-7; no definite D call. V lost 1 base to trimming and J lost 2 bases, with 9 bases between them. The CDR3 consists of 14 residues. CDR1 and CDR2 from the germline V gene are MGHRA and YSYEKL. The CDR3 region is CASSQVFVPYEQYF. In nucleotides, the CDR3 is TGCGCCAGCAGCCAAGTTTTTGTTCCCTACGAGCAGTACTTC.

The rearrangement links TRBV6-2 or TRBV6-3 to TRBJ2-1, with D possibly TRBD2 on 5 matching bases. Trimming removed 5 bases at V and 0 bases at J, with 11 bases between. Germline V CDR1 and CDR2: MNHEY, SVGEGT. This CDR3 is 15 amino acids long. The CDR3 reads CASSLLGVSYNEQFF. The CDR3 nucleotides read TGTGCCAGCAGTCTACTAGGTGTCTCCTACAATGAGCAGTTCTTC.

This clone was seen only once. J is TRBJ1-6 and V is TRBV19; D gene uncertain. CDR3 length: 13 residues. CDR1 and CDR2 from the germline V gene are LNHDA and SQIVND (reference sequence). Trimming shortened V by 3 bases and J by 5 bases, and 5 bases separated the two germline ends. The CDR3 loop reads CASSIQHNSPLHF. The CDR3 DNA reads TGTGCCAGTAGTATCCAGCATAATTCACCCCTCCACTTT. Drawing the rest from reference TRBV19 and TRBJ1-6, the complete variable domain is DGGITQSPKYLFRKEGQNVTLSCEQNLNHDAMYWYRQDPGQGLRLIYYSQIVNDFQKGDIAEGYSVSREKKESFPLTVTSAQKNPTAFYLCASSIQHNSPLHFGNGTRLTVT.

The CDR3 spells CASSQDFLAGGFEQFF. Here the CDR3 DNA reads TGCGCCAGCAGCCAAGATTTCCTAGCGGGAGGTTTTGAGCAGTTCTTC. V usage is TRBV4-1 and J usage is TRBJ2-1; 11 bases are shared with TRBD2. V was pared by 0 bases and J by 9 bases, with 7 bases of the junction left unmatched. The CDR3 consists of 16 residues. Germline V gene lookup returns CDR1 MGHRA and CDR2 YSYEKL.

The CDR3 DNA follows: TGTGCCAGCAGTCTGACCGGGAATAGCAATCAGCCCCAGCATTTT. Translating gives CASSLTGNSNQPQHF. The chain joins TRBV6-5 to TRBJ1-5; D not resolved. Per the germline V gene, CDR1 is MNHEY and CDR2 is SVGAGI. The germline V and J ends were trimmed by 5 bases and 0 bases, with 11 bases remaining between them. The CDR3 runs to 15 residues.

The rearrangement joins TRBV19 to TRBJ2-7, with 8 positions matching TRBD1. CDR1 and CDR2 from the germline V gene are LNHDA and SQIVND (reference sequence). V lost 1 base and J lost 2; bases outside the gene matches: 1. The CDR3 contains 14 residues. CDR3 sequence reads: CASSIATGAYEQYF. The CDR3 DNA sequence: TGTGCCAGTAGTATAGCGACAGGGGCCTACGAGCAGTACTTC.